This TCR beta chain is from a study of beta chain features in type 1 diabetes. At the level of the study: Cells sorted and examined across all samples totaled approximately 110 million. Overall study findings and caveats: In all four CD4+ subsets, TCRB CDR3 length was significantly, moderately reduced in type 1 diabetes.

Germline lookup yields CDR1 MNHEY and CDR2 SVGAGI. The CDR3 runs 15 residues. Trimming cost V 3 bases and J 0 bases, with 6 bases left between them. In this sample, this clone turned up a few times. As yet, its antigen is unknown. It was one heparinised blood draw, averaging about 110 mL, that each donor gave. Isolation of CD4+ naive, central memory, regulatory and stem cell-like memory cells was achieved by sorting via CD45RO/CCR7/CD25/CD127/CD95/CD27. Investigators reverse transcribed all isolated RNA, so they sequenced expressed TCRB transcripts. Read counts averaged around 3.5 million for samples of naive, central memory and regulatory T cells. Measured with immunoSEQ multiplex PCR; TCRdb has only the in-frame clones, and not every one. The sample records fewer than 350,000 clones, 15% being singletons.

The receptor was derived from a man younger than 35 with type 1 diabetes. Material for sequencing was naive CD4+ T cells from blood. The V gene is TRBV6-5, the J gene TRBJ2-6; D is uncertain. CDR3 DNA: TGTGCCAGCAGTTATCGGAGCTCTGGGGCCAACGTCCTGACTTTC. Translated, it gives CASSYRSSGANVLTF.